This T cell receptor beta chain was sequenced for a study of OX40 agonist ivuxolimab in advanced cancers. V lost 5 bases and J lost 7; bases outside the gene matches: 10. The CDR3 runs to 16 residues. Germline values: CDR1 MNHEY, CDR2 SMNVEV (reference sequence). Here immunoSEQ multiplex PCR was the method, and the copy in TCRdb shows in-frame clones only, minus some. The data hold tens of thousands of clones, with approximately 90% observed a single time. The V and J genes are TRBV27 and TRBJ2-2, with 10 positions matching TRBD1. The sample here was CD4+ or CD8+ T cells sorted from blood, taken in a trial of the OX40 agonist ivuxolimab. The source is an adult with an advanced solid tumor such as melanoma, head and neck, liver or kidney cancer. CDR3 bases: TGTGCCAGCAGTGGGATCGGGACAGGGGTCTACGGGGAGCTGTTTTTT. Translation: CASSGIGTGVYGELFF.